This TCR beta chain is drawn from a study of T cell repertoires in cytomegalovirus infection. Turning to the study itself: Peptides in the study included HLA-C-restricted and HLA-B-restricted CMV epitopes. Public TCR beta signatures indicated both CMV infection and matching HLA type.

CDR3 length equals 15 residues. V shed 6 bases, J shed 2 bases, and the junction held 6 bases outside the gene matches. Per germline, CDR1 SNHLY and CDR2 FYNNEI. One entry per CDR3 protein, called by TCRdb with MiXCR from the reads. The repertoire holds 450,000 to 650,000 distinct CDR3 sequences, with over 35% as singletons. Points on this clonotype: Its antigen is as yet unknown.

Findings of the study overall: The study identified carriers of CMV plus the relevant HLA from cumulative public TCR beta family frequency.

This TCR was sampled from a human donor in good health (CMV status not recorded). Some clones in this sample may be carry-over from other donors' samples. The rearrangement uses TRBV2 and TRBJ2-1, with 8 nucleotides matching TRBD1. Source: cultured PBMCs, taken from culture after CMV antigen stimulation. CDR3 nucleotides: TGTGCCAGCAGCTCCGGGGACAGGACCTACAATGAGCAGTTCTTC. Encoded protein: CASSSGDRTYNEQFF.